The clone carrying this T cell receptor (beta chain) was picked up many times. As yet, its antigen is unknown. Lactation, pregnancy, other autoimmune disease or uncontrolled infection led to exclusion of patients. The CDR3 covers 14 residues. Unmatched junction bases numbered 8, after V lost 7 bases and J lost 2 bases. Germline CDR1 is SNHLY and CDR2 is FYNNEI. This sample stems from a study of T cells in Graves' hyperthyroidism and ophthalmopathy. Template material for amplifying TCR beta CDR3 regions consisted of RNA transcripts. First-round RT-PCR targeting the TCR CDR3 was performed with the HTBI primer set. Each CDR3 protein is one row after TCRdb ran MiXCR on the multiplex PCR reads. Of about 710,000 distinct CDR3 sequences in the sample, 16% are singletons; the top ten hold under 8.5%. General study points: Most thyroid-expanded clonotypes above 0.001 were also found in blood.

The sample consisted of blood. The rearrangement joins TRBV2 to TRBJ2-7, with 7 bases that match TRBD1. The TCR originated in a man aged 18 to 30 with Graves' hyperthyroidism. Here the CDR3 reads CASTQGLGTYEQYF. The CDR3 nucleotides read TGTGCCAGCACACAGGGGTTGGGGACCTACGAGCAGTACTTC.